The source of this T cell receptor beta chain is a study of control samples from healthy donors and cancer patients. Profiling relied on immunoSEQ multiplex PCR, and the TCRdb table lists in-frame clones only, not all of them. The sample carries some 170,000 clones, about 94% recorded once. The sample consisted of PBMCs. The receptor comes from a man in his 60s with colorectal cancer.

The CDR3 DNA reads as TGTGCCAGCAGTGAAGGGACAGTTCAAGAGACCCAGTACTTC. This translates into CASSEGTVQETQYF. This sequence joins TRBV2 and TRBJ2-5, with D tentatively TRBD1 (6 bases). CDR3 size: 14 residues. Deletions cut 1 base from V and 2 bases from J, with 8 bases between. Germline V lookup: CDR1 SNHLY, CDR2 FYNNEI.